This T cell receptor (beta chain) was observed in a study of T cell repertoires in cytomegalovirus infection. Study in general: Well-studied HLA-B-restricted epitopes and recently identified HLA-C-restricted epitopes of CMV were both used in the study. Public TCR beta signatures marked donors with CMV infection and the matching HLA. Study-level results: Across the ex vivo response, the dominant clonotypes were HLA-C-restricted CMV-specific TCR beta clonotypes. Carriers of CMV and the relevant HLA type were discriminated by public TCR beta frequency.

The CDR3 totals 15 residues. The germline V and J ends were trimmed by 4 bases and 6 bases, with 17 bases remaining between them. CDR1 and CDR2 (germline): KGHDR, SFDVKD. With regard to this clonotype: The antigen remains unidentified.

Using its own MiXCR run on the reads, TCRdb lists one record per CDR3 protein. The sample consists of about 740,000 distinct CDR3 sequences, about 33% of them appearing once. The source was cultured PBMCs, collected from culture after CMV antigen stimulation. The TCR was taken from a human donor in good health (CMV status not recorded). Some clones in this sample may be carry-over from other donors' samples. The chain joins TRBV24-1 to TRBJ1-2; TRBD1 might be the D (5 bases). CDR3 sequence reads: CATSDPASREDGYTF. The CDR3, as DNA: TGTGCCACCAGTGACCCCGCGTCCAGGGAGGATGGCTACACCTTC.